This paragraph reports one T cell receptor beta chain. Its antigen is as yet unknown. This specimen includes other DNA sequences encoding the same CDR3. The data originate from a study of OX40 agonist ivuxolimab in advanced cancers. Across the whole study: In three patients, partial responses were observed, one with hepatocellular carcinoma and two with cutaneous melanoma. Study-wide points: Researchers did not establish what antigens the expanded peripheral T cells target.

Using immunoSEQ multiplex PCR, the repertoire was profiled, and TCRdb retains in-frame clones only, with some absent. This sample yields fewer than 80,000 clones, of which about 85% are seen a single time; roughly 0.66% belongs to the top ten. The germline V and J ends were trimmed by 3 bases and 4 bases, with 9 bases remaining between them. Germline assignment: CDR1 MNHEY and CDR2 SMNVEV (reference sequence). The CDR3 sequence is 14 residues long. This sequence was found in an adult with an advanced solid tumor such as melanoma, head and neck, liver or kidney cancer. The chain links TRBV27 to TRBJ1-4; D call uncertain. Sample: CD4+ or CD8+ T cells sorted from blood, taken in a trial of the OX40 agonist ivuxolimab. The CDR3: CASSFGQSNEKLFF. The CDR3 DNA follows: TGTGCCAGCAGTTTTGGGCAGAGTAATGAAAAACTGTTTTTT.